This TCR beta chain stems from a study of T cells in Graves' hyperthyroidism and ophthalmopathy. Study-level information: It was at initial diagnosis, before any treatment, that peripheral blood was collected. Notes on the study in general: Model predictions of ophthalmopathy came a median approximately 6.5 months before onset.

Subjects aged 18 to 65 presented with newly diagnosed hyperthyroidism of less than 2 months' duration. This clonotype came up many times. Its target is unknown. The CDR3 contains 14 residues. V was trimmed by 5 bases and J by 9 bases, leaving 19 bases between them. Amplified TCR beta CDR3 regions derived from RNA transcripts. The primer set for the first-round RT-PCR of the TCR CDR3 was HTBI. Using its own MiXCR run on the multiplex PCR reads, TCRdb lists one record per CDR3 protein. Of around 300,000 distinct CDR3 sequences listed, approximately 14% are singletons. The clonotype originates from a woman in her thirties or forties with Graves' hyperthyroidism. The rearrangement links TRBV12-3 or TRBV12-4 to TRBJ2-5; D is possibly TRBD2 (7 bases). The sample comprised blood. This CDR3 is CASSRGGAEGSQYF. The CDR3, as DNA: TGTGCCAGCAGTAGGGGGGGGGCTGAGGGGTCCCAGTACTTC.